Below, 6 T cell receptor beta chains from the same sample are listed, as sequenced in a study of cytomegalovirus exposure and HLA in healthy donors. PCR employed 60 Vbeta and 13 Jbeta primers. TCRdb's table, derived via immunoSEQ multiplex PCR, lists solely in-frame clones and lacks some. Its clone listing holds under 40,000 clones. The sequenced material came from PBMCs. These receptors were obtained from a woman aged 40 to 50 in good health and CMV-seropositive.

V and J are TRBV30 and TRBJ1-5; D gene unclear. CDR1 is GTSNPN, CDR2 SVGIG, per germline (reference sequence). The CDR3 contains 14 residues. V was shortened by 0 bases and J by 0 bases, with 6 bases between the two germline ends. CDR3 sequence: CAWSVTVSNQPQHF. The CDR3 DNA reads TGTGCCTGGAGTGTAACAGTTAGCAATCAGCCCCAGCATTTT.

Measured by frequency, this clone is medium-sized (0.01 to 0.1%). The rearrangement links TRBV18 to TRBJ1-1; D uncertain. This CDR3 has 13 amino acids. The V gene lost 4 bases and the J gene lost 1 base, with 7 bases spanning the gap. Germline-derived CDR1 and CDR2 are KGHSH and LQKENI. CDR3 bases: TGTGCCAGCTCACTCCAGGCGAACACTGAAGCTTTCTTT. As protein: CASSLQANTEAFF.

The V and J genes are TRBV15 and TRBJ2-1, with 11 bases aligning to TRBD2. V trimming: 2 bases; J trimming: 4 bases; junction bases outside the gene matches: 10. The CDR3 consists of 18 residues. Germline V gene sequence: CDR1 LNHNV, CDR2 YYDKDF (reference sequence). This CDR3 is CATSRTNLGTSGYNEQFF. The DNA for the CDR3 is TGTGCCACCAGCAGAACTAATCTCGGGACTAGCGGATACAATGAGCAGTTCTTC.

V gene TRBV5-1 combines with J gene TRBJ1-2, with 7 bases aligning to TRBD1. CDR1 and CDR2 from the germline V gene are SGHRS and YFSETQ. The CDR3 extends over 14 amino acids. Unmatched junction bases numbered 9, after V lost 5 bases and J lost 5 bases. CDR3 coding DNA: TGCGCCAGCAGACCCGTGACAGGGTTTTATGGCTACACCTTC. This translates into CASRPVTGFYGYTF.

V is TRBV28 and J is TRBJ2-7, with D perhaps matching TRBD1 (6 bases). Trimming took 5 bases from V and 12 from J, leaving 17 bases between them. Germline CDR1 and CDR2: MDHEN and SYDVKM. This CDR3 has 12 residues. The CDR3: CASSQTNRVLYF. The CDR3 nucleotides read TGTGCCAGCAGTCAGACAAACAGGGTTCTGTACTTC.

The chain recombines TRBV7-9 with TRBJ1-1; 7 nucleotides align to TRBD1. The trim removed 3 bases at V and 6 bases at J, leaving 4 bases unmatched. Per germline, CDR1 SEHNR and CDR2 FQNEAQ (reference sequence). The CDR3 runs 13 residues. CDR3 protein: CASSLTGFSEAFF. In DNA, the CDR3 is TGTGCCAGCAGCTTGACAGGGTTCTCTGAAGCTTTCTTT.